This T cell receptor beta chain originates from a study of metastatic and nonmetastatic thyroid tumors. Using MiXCR, TCRdb reanalyzed the PCR reads. The profile covers 35,000 to 45,000 clones, with 12% appearing a single time and 8.5% to 10% taken by the ten largest. This clone was observed at least ten times. Its matching antigen is unknown. General study results and limits: Malignant thyroid tumors reportedly had TCR beta diversity that was significantly higher than in benign nodules, in blood and tumor.

The germline CDR1 and CDR2 sequences are SGHNT and YENEEA. The germline V and J ends were trimmed by 5 bases and 6 bases, with 20 bases remaining between them. The length of the CDR3 is 15 residues. Thyroid surgery had not been preceded by any treatment in any patient. The sequence came from a male donor with papillary thyroid cancer or a benign thyroid nodule (not recorded which). Some clones in this sample may be carry-over from other donors' samples. The chain combines TRBV11-3 with TRBJ2-7, with unresolved D. The sample consisted of blood. This CDR3 reads CASSPKHRRWSEQYF. The CDR3 nucleotides read TGTGCCAGCAGCCCGAAACACCGAAGGTGGAGCGAGCAGTACTTC.